This TCR beta chain was profiled in a study of blood T cells in healthy people across ages. Turning to this clonotype: Antigen specificity is unknown.

Then a second PCR, running about 6 to 11 cycles, was carried out with a sample-barcoded 5' primer and a J-beta primer mix. TCRdb ran MiXCR on the 5' RACE reads and lists one entry per CDR3 protein. The table shows some 1.6 million distinct CDR3 sequences, with 34% occurring only once. PBMCs numbering at least 7 million were isolated per sample. CDR1 is SGHAT and CDR2 is FQNNGV in the germline V gene. This CDR3 has 17 residues. J gave up 6 bases and V 5 bases, and 14 bases lay outside the gene matches. Study results and limitations: Naive CD4+ cell counts and diversity both ran higher in long-lived than in aged donors. Naive T cell percentage by flow cytometry tracked strongly with beta diversity.

This TCR came from a woman aged 25 to 39 in good health. The gene calls are TRBV11-2 and TRBJ2-3, with TRBD2 matching 10 bases. The source material was blood. In DNA, the CDR3 is TGTGCCAGCAGCCCCCGAGGGCTAGCGGGGGACTCGGATACGCAGTATTTT. It encodes CASSPRGLAGDSDTQYF.